The 8 T cell receptor beta chains below come from one sample, sequenced in a study of cytomegalovirus exposure and HLA in healthy donors. Primers: 60 Vbeta forward and 13 Jbeta reverse. Generated by immunoSEQ multiplex PCR, the TCRdb table keeps only in-frame clones and is missing some. The repertoire table contains approximately 120,000 clones. The sequenced sample consisted of PBMCs. Receptors originate from a man aged 30 to 39 in good health and CMV-seronegative.

The chain combines TRBV7-9 with TRBJ1-5; 7 bases match TRBD1. The germline gives CDR1 SEHNR, CDR2 FQNEAQ (reference sequence). This CDR3 comprises 15 residues. V was clipped by 1 base and J by 5 bases; unmatched bases: 5. CDR3 sequence (DNA): TGTGCCAGCAGCTTAGTAGGCAGGGGGGATCAGCCCCAGCATTTT. Its translation: CASSLVGRGDQPQHF. Full variable domain (remainder filled in from reference TRBV7-9 and TRBJ1-5): DTGVSQNPRHKITKRGQNVTFRCDPISEHNRLYWYRQTLGQGPEFLTYFQNEAQLEKSRLLSDRFSAERPKGSFSTLEIQRTEQGDSAMYLCASSLVGRGDQPQHFGDGTRLSIL.

The rearrangement joins TRBV19 to TRBJ2-7; D perhaps matches TRBD1 (5 bases). The V and J ends lost 5 bases and 7 bases respectively, with 18 bases between them. This CDR3 is 14 amino acids long. Germline values: CDR1 LNHDA, CDR2 SQIVND (reference sequence). CDR3 sequence: CASSLQADSGEQYF. DNA for the CDR3: TGTGCCAGTAGTCTCCAGGCTGACAGTGGTGAGCAGTACTTC.

The rearrangement joins TRBV9 to TRBJ2-2; TRBD2 agrees at 12 bases. There are 17 residues in the CDR3. CDR1 and CDR2 from the germline V gene are SGDLS and YYNGEE. V was pared by 0 bases and J by 7 bases, with 7 bases of the junction left unmatched. This CDR3 is CASSVGLAGALSGELFF. Written as DNA, the CDR3 is TGTGCCAGCAGCGTAGGACTAGCGGGAGCTTTGAGCGGGGAGCTGTTTTTT.

This chain connects TRBV4-3 to TRBJ2-1; no clear D gene. From germline, CDR1 is LGHNA and CDR2 YSLEER. This CDR3 spans 14 amino acids. Deletions cut 4 bases from V and 7 bases from J, with 14 bases between. The CDR3 nucleotides read TGCGCCAGCAGCCCCGTACTGGGCTCAAATGAGCAGTTCTTC. Its protein is CASSPVLGSNEQFF.

The DNA of the CDR3 is TGTGCCAGCAGCTTAGGGGGGCCAGAGACCCAGTACTTC. This translates into CASSLGGPETQYF. The chain recombines TRBV7-9 with TRBJ2-5, with D maybe TRBD1 (6 bases). Trimming left V 1 base short and J 4 bases short, with 7 bases between. Per the germline V gene, CDR1 is SEHNR and CDR2 is FQNEAQ (reference sequence). The length of the CDR3 is 13 residues.

The rearrangement joins TRBV5-6 to TRBJ2-7; D is uncertain. CDR3 length: 13 residues. V lost 4 bases to trimming and J lost 3 bases, with 11 bases between them. Germline V gene lookup returns CDR1 SGHDT and CDR2 YYEEEE. The chain's CDR3 is CASSLSQSYEQYF. The CDR3 bases are TGTGCCAGCAGCCTGTCACAGAGCTACGAGCAGTACTTC.

The CDR3 bases are TGCGCCAGCAGCCAAGGACAGGGCAGGGATTCACCCCTCCACTTT. Its translation: CASSQGQGRDSPLHF. The chain couples TRBV4-1 to TRBJ1-6; 7 positions match TRBD1. V dropped 1 base and J dropped 8; count of bases not matched to a gene: 5. Germline CDR1 and CDR2: MGHRA and YSYEKL. This CDR3 region has 15 residues.

The rearrangement joins TRBV9 to TRBJ1-1; TRBD1 agrees at 9 bases. CDR1 SGDLS and CDR2 YYNGEE come from the germline V gene. V shed 0 bases and J 6 bases; nucleotides not matched to a gene: 6. This CDR3 contains 15 residues. CDR3 bases: TGTGCCAGCAGCGTAGCTACAGGGGGCCACGCTGAAGCTTTCTTT. This sequence encodes CASSVATGGHAEAFF.